These 20 T cell receptor beta chains were sequenced from one sample in a study of CD8 T cells in Susac syndrome. It was with random hexamers that about 0.45 to 1 ug RNA was reverse transcribed. TCRdb reanalysed the immunoSEQ multiplex PCR reads using MiXCR and keeps one entry per CDR3 protein. The sample shows a few hundred thousand distinct CDR3 sequences, 85% of them seen only once. The specimen was CD8+ T cells from PBMCs. The receptors were sampled from a human donor with multiple sclerosis.

V and J are TRBV30 and TRBJ1-1; D is undetermined. Between the trimmed V and J ends, which lost 0 bases and 4 bases, there was a span of 6 bases. The CDR3 has 12 residues. In germline, CDR1 is GTSNPN, CDR2 SVGIG (reference sequence). CDR3 residues: CAWSVSLTEAFF. The CDR3 coding sequence is TGTGCCTGGAGTGTCTCTCTCACTGAAGCTTTCTTT.

The chain links TRBV9 to TRBJ2-7; possibly TRBD1 for D (5 bases). Germline lookup yields CDR1 SGDLS and CDR2 YYNGEE. V lost 1 base, J lost 0 bases, and 8 bases lay in between. The CDR3 totals 14 residues. CDR3 in amino acids: CASSVLDSSYEQYF. The CDR3 DNA follows: TGTGCCAGCAGCGTACTCGACAGCTCCTACGAGCAGTACTTC.

The chain is built from TRBV4-1 and TRBJ2-5; perhaps TRBD1 as D (6 bases). Trimming left V 2 bases short and J 5 bases short, with 15 bases between. The length of the CDR3 is 15 residues. In germline, CDR1 is MGHRA, CDR2 YSYEKL. CDR3 sequence reads: CASSQLVGAEETQYF. CDR3 DNA sequence: TGCGCCAGCAGCCAACTGGTGGGGGCGGAGGAGACCCAGTACTTC.

The chain recombines TRBV29-1 with TRBJ2-6; D ambiguous. The CDR3 sequence is 17 residues long. The germline V and J ends were trimmed by 6 bases and 0 bases, with 18 bases remaining between them. Germline CDR1 SQVTM, CDR2 ANQGSEA. CDR3 coding DNA: TGCAGCGTACCGAGTCAGGACCTTATCTCTGGGGCCAACGTCCTGACTTTC. This sequence encodes CSVPSQDLISGANVLTF.

The V and J genes are TRBV7-6 and TRBJ2-5; D remains ambiguous. Trimming removed 3 bases at V and 7 bases at J, with 12 bases between. Germline V lookup: CDR1 SGHVS, CDR2 FNYEAQ. The CDR3 has 13 amino acids. CDR3 loop: CASSFGTLGTQYF. The CDR3 nucleotides read TGTGCCAGCAGCTTTGGTACCCTCGGGACCCAGTACTTC.

The V call is TRBV28, the J call TRBJ1-5, with D maybe TRBD1 (6 bases). V gave up 5 bases and J gave up 0 bases, with 14 bases separating them. Germline V gene sequence: CDR1 MDHEN, CDR2 SYDVKM. The CDR3 length is 16 residues. This CDR3 reads CASSHQQGVSNQPQHF. The CDR3 region has the DNA TGTGCCAGCAGTCACCAACAGGGAGTTAGCAATCAGCCCCAGCATTTT.

The chain combines TRBV28 with TRBJ1-2; D not resolved. The CDR3 has 15 residues. V was cut by 2 bases and J by 4 bases, with 14 bases left in between. Germline V gene lookup returns CDR1 MDHEN and CDR2 SYDVKM. The CDR3 DNA reads TGTGCCAGCAGTTTAACGGCCGAGGGAAGCTATGGCTACACCTTC. Translated, it gives CASSLTAEGSYGYTF.

This clonotype was observed once. This chain joins TRBV12-3 or TRBV12-4 and TRBJ2-7; the D gene is possibly TRBD2 (6 bases). The CDR3 runs to 17 residues. V was cut by 5 bases and J by 1 base, with 21 bases left in between. The DNA for the CDR3 is TGTGCCAGCAGTGACTATATGGCGGGATCCTTATCCTACGAGCAGTACTTC. It is translated as CASSDYMAGSLSYEQYF.

This clonotype was detected a few times. The chain has TRBV6-1 and TRBJ1-5; D is ambiguous. Germline CDR1 is MNHNS and CDR2 is SASEGT. Deletions cut 4 bases from V and 8 bases from J, with 12 bases between. This CDR3 region has 13 residues. This chain's CDR3 is CASSAISVEPQHF. CDR3 nucleotide sequence: TGTGCCAGCAGTGCTATATCGGTAGAGCCCCAGCATTTT.

This rearrangement joins TRBV6-6 to TRBJ1-1; D perhaps matches TRBD1 (6 bases). Germline V lookup: CDR1 MNHNY, CDR2 SVGAGI (reference sequence). This CDR3 spans 14 amino acids. The V end lost 7 bases, the J end lost 3 bases, and 15 bases lay between the germline ends. CDR3 coding DNA: TGTGCCAGCACGGGGGCGAGGGAGGACACTGAAGCTTTCTTT. Protein: CASTGAREDTEAFF.

The J gene is TRBJ1-1, the V gene TRBV6-5, with TRBD1 as a possible D gene (5 bases). The CDR3 length is 13 residues. Germline V gives CDR1 MNHEY, CDR2 SVGAGI. Trimming removed 0 bases from V and 5 bases from J, with 7 bases in between. The CDR3: CASSYSGTTEAFF. CDR3 DNA sequence: TGTGCCAGCAGTTACTCCGGGACTACTGAAGCTTTCTTT.

This clonotype is a singleton in its sample. The rearrangement joins TRBV5-4 to TRBJ2-2, with unresolved D. The CDR3 is 12 residues long. Trimming stripped 6 bases from V and 4 bases from J, with 7 bases between. CDR1 and CDR2 from the germline V gene are SGHNT and YYREEE (reference sequence). The CDR3: CASNGFTGELFF. The CDR3 DNA sequence: TGTGCCAGCAACGGTTTCACCGGGGAGCTGTTTTTT.

The V gene is TRBV19, the J gene TRBJ1-2; 7 bases map to TRBD1. J gave up 2 bases and V 0 bases, and 3 bases lay outside the gene matches. The length of the CDR3 is 15 residues. From germline, CDR1 is LNHDA and CDR2 SQIVND (reference sequence). As DNA, the CDR3 is TGTGCCAGTAGTATAGAAGGGGACAGCAACTATGGCTACACCTTC. Amino acids: CASSIEGDSNYGYTF.

The chain uses TRBV19 and TRBJ2-1; D is unclear. Germline values: CDR1 LNHDA, CDR2 SQIVND (reference sequence). The CDR3 consists of 14 residues. Trimming stripped 5 bases from V and 0 bases from J, with 8 bases between. The CDR3 nucleotides read TGTGCCAGTAGTGATGACGGCTCCTACAATGAGCAGTTCTTC. Translated, it gives CASSDDGSYNEQFF.

This sequence joins TRBV29-1 and TRBJ2-7; 9 bases map to TRBD2. Germline CDR1 reads SQVTM; CDR2 reads ANQGSEA. The CDR3 consists of 16 residues. The ends lost 3 bases at V and 0 bases at J; junction bases unmatched: 9. CDR3 coding DNA: TGCAGCGTTGAGGGGCTAGCGGGACAAAGCTCCTACGAGCAGTACTTC. Amino acid sequence: CSVEGLAGQSSYEQYF.

V and J are TRBV27 and TRBJ1-1; D perhaps matches TRBD1 (6 bases). The germline CDR1 and CDR2 sequences are MNHEY and SMNVEV (reference sequence). The CDR3 totals 14 residues. Trimming removed 3 bases at V and 3 bases at J, with 11 bases between. The CDR3 loop is CASSFGGLYTEAFF. The CDR3 DNA reads TGTGCCAGCAGTTTCGGGGGGCTGTACACTGAAGCTTTCTTT.

The genes are TRBV11-2 and TRBJ1-1; D might be TRBD1 (5 bases). Trimming pared 0 bases from V and 4 bases from J, leaving 18 bases between. The length of the CDR3 is 17 residues. CDR1 and CDR2 from the germline V gene are SGHAT and FQNNGV. As DNA, the CDR3 is TGTGCCAGCAGCTTAGATCCCCCAGGGCCAGGAAGCACTGAAGCTTTCTTT. It codes for CASSLDPPGPGSTEAFF.

The V call is TRBV27, the J call TRBJ2-7; 10 nucleotides line up with TRBD2. The germline CDR1 and CDR2 sequences are MNHEY and SMNVEV (reference sequence). V trimming: 5 bases; J trimming: 2 bases; junction bases outside the gene matches: 9. This CDR3 is built from 16 residues. CDR3 sequence (DNA): TGTGCCAGCAGTCTAAGACTAGCGGGTATTACCTACGAGCAGTACTTC. It encodes CASSLRLAGITYEQYF.

The genes are TRBV6-1 and TRBJ2-7; D remains unclear. The CDR3 is 15 amino acids. Trimming took off 1 base at V and 4 bases at J, with 14 bases between the two ends. Germline lookup yields CDR1 MNHNS and CDR2 SASEGT. The CDR3 nucleotides are TGTGCCAGCAGTGAAGGTACGGGCCTCAATTACGAGCAGTACTTC. It encodes CASSEGTGLNYEQYF.

The chain carries TRBV7-9 and TRBJ2-7, with 8 nucleotides matching TRBD2. The germline gives CDR1 SEHNR, CDR2 FQNEAQ (reference sequence). The CDR3 is 13 amino acids. Trimming took 1 base from V and 8 from J; bases not matched to a gene: 4. CDR3 residues: CASSLDTSGKQYF. CDR3 DNA: TGTGCCAGCAGCTTAGACACTAGCGGCAAGCAGTACTTC.